The source of this T cell receptor beta chain is a study of T cell repertoires and HLA-DP antigens. Germline V gene sequence: CDR1 MDHEN, CDR2 SYDVKM. The CDR3 is 12 residues long. V lost 8 bases and J lost 8, with 15 bases in between. After around 15 days' expansion, CD4+ cells were restimulated about 22 h with HeLa expressing allogeneic DPB1. Stimulation used HeLa cells expressing transduced HLA-DPA1/DPB1, HLA-DM, invariant chain and CD80. TCRdb's copy holds only in-frame clones and misses some; the assay was immunoSEQ multiplex PCR. The sample shows about 2,400 clones, 60% to 85% of them seen only once.

Sequencing used CD137- CD4+ T cells from cultured PBMCs. This TCR derives from a man in his sixties in good health and CMV-seronegative. The chain links TRBV28 to TRBJ1-2; tentative D call: TRBD1 (5 bases). This CDR3 reads CASVTGVLGYTF. Here the CDR3 DNA reads TGTGCCAGCGTTACGGGGGTCTTGGGCTACACCTTC.